Shown below are 26 T cell receptor beta chains from a single sample sequenced in a study of T cells in Graves' hyperthyroidism and ophthalmopathy. TCR beta CDR3 region amplification was performed from RNA transcripts. An initial round of RT-PCR targeting the TCR CDR3 relied on the HTBI primer set. Each CDR3 protein is one row after TCRdb ran MiXCR on the multiplex PCR reads. This table has about 640,000 distinct CDR3 sequences, less than 25% appearing once. Sequencing was carried out using blood. The receptors were sampled from a man aged 25-45 years with Graves' ophthalmopathy.

This clonotype was recorded a few times. CDR3 nucleotides: TGCAGTGCTAGACGTAGCGGGAGGGGGAGGAATGAGCAGTTCTTC. As protein: CSARRSGRGRNEQFF. The chain combines TRBV20-1 with TRBJ2-1, with 11 bases lining up with TRBD2. CDR1 is DFQATT and CDR2 is SNEGSKA in the germline V gene (reference sequence). With 2 bases clipped from V and 7 bases from J, the junction kept 7 bases outside the gene matches. This CDR3 region has 15 residues.

The chain links TRBV12-3 or TRBV12-4 to TRBJ2-7; 14 bases fit TRBD2. V lost 4 bases and J lost 3; bases outside the gene matches: 8. This CDR3 spans 17 amino acids. CDR3 loop: CASSSGLAGVGSYEQYF. The DNA for the CDR3 is TGTGCCAGCAGTTCGGGACTAGCGGGAGTAGGTAGCTACGAGCAGTACTTC.

V and J are TRBV27 and TRBJ2-5; 11 bases align to TRBD2. The V segment lost 5 bases and the J segment 4 bases; nucleotides outside the gene matches: 6. Per germline, CDR1 MNHEY and CDR2 SMNVEV (reference sequence). The CDR3 is 15 residues long. The CDR3 sequence is CASSPSLAGAETQYF. The DNA for the CDR3 is TGTGCCAGCAGTCCCTCACTAGCGGGAGCAGAGACCCAGTACTTC.

The J gene is TRBJ2-5, the V gene TRBV4-1; 7 positions match TRBD1. The J segment lost 2 bases and the V segment lost 1 base, leaving 4 bases of the junction unmatched. The CDR3 consists of 15 residues. Germline V gene sequence: CDR1 MGHRA, CDR2 YSYEKL. Here the CDR3 reads CASSQVTGRQETQYF. The CDR3 bases are TGCGCCAGCAGCCAAGTGACAGGGCGACAAGAGACCCAGTACTTC.

This clonotype was seen more than once but under ten times. The chain links TRBV12-3 or TRBV12-4 to TRBJ2-7; weak D call: TRBD1 (6 bases). This CDR3 has 14 amino acids. Deletions cut 2 bases from V and 4 bases from J, with 12 bases between. The DNA for the CDR3 is TGTGCCAGCAGTTTACCCGGGACATTTTACGAGCAGTACTTC. Its translation: CASSLPGTFYEQYF.

The chain couples TRBV12-3 or TRBV12-4 to TRBJ1-4; TRBD1 agrees at 7 bases. The CDR3 is 14 amino acids. V gave up 5 bases and J gave up 7 bases; unmatched junction bases: 7. This chain's CDR3 is CASSRDSLGEKLFF. CDR3 nucleotides: TGTGCCAGCAGTAGGGACAGCTTAGGTGAAAAACTGTTTTTT.

The gene calls are TRBV20-1 and TRBJ2-7; weak D call: TRBD1 (5 bases). Germline assignment: CDR1 DFQATT and CDR2 SNEGSKA (reference sequence). The CDR3 loop spans 12 amino acids. V was clipped by 6 bases and J by 2 bases, with 11 bases between them. CDR3 nucleotides: TGCAGTGCCGTGCTGGGGCCCTACGAGCAGTACTTC. This translates into CSAVLGPYEQYF.

This clonotype was counted many times. This chain joins TRBV20-1 and TRBJ2-7; D gene uncertain. V was trimmed by 0 bases and J by 1 base, leaving 7 bases between them. Germline V gene sequence: CDR1 DFQATT, CDR2 SNEGSKA (reference sequence). CDR3 length: 13 amino acids. The CDR3 bases are TGCAGTGCTAGAGATATTTCTTCCTACGAGCAGTACTTC. It is translated as CSARDISSYEQYF.

The chain recombines TRBV3-1 with TRBJ1-1; D is undetermined. The CDR3 is made up of 15 amino acids. Germline V gene lookup returns CDR1 LGHDT and CDR2 YNNKEL (reference sequence). V lost 1 base and J 4 bases, leaving 13 bases between the germline ends. CDR3 loop: CASSQAPPRGTEAFF. DNA of the CDR3: TGTGCCAGCAGCCAAGCCCCGCCAAGAGGCACTGAAGCTTTCTTT. The variable domain in full, with the rest retrieved from reference TRBV3-1 and TRBJ1-1, is DTAVSQTPKYLVTQMGNDKSIKCEQNLGHDTMYWYKQDSKKFLKIMFSYNNKELIINETVPNRFSPKSPDKAHLNLHINSLELGDSAVYFCASSQAPPRGTEAFFGQGTRLTVV.

The genes are TRBV14 and TRBJ1-4; 7 bases are a match to TRBD1. CDR3 length: 13 residues. Per the germline V gene, CDR1 is SGHDN and CDR2 is FVKESK. After removal of 2 bases from V and 8 bases from J, the junction contained 2 bases not matched to a gene. The CDR3 loop is CASSQRTGEKLFF. The CDR3 nucleotides are TGTGCCAGCAGCCAAAGGACAGGCGAAAAACTGTTTTTT.

The rearrangement uses TRBV5-1 and TRBJ2-3; possible D gene TRBD2, 5 bases. CDR3 size: 15 residues. CDR1 SGHRS and CDR2 YFSETQ come from the germline V gene. V was clipped by 5 bases and J by 2 bases, with 15 bases between them. The CDR3, as DNA: TGCGCCAGCAGACAAGACGGAGCGGTCACAGATACGCAGTATTTT. As protein: CASRQDGAVTDTQYF.

This rearrangement joins TRBV20-1 to TRBJ2-7; 7 bases are shared with TRBD1. The CDR3 spans 13 residues. Germline V gives CDR1 DFQATT, CDR2 SNEGSKA (reference sequence). The V segment lost 3 bases and the J segment 3 bases; nucleotides outside the gene matches: 5. CDR3 amino acids: CSARQGGGYEQYF. CDR3 sequence (DNA): TGCAGTGCTAGGCAAGGGGGCGGCTACGAGCAGTACTTC.

This clonotype was detected ten times or more. The genes are TRBV5-1 and TRBJ2-7; D possibly matches TRBD1 or TRBD2 (5 bases each). CDR1 is SGHRS, CDR2 YFSETQ, per germline. The germline V and J ends were trimmed by 2 bases and 3 bases, with 15 bases remaining between them. The CDR3 runs to 15 residues. The CDR3 sequence: CASSFFAGTDYEQYF. CDR3 DNA: TGCGCCAGCAGCTTTTTTGCCGGGACGGACTACGAGCAGTACTTC.

The gene calls are TRBV7-9 and TRBJ1-4; tentatively, D is TRBD1 (5 bases). The CDR3 consists of 18 residues. The germline V gene encodes CDR1 SEHNR and CDR2 FQNEAQ (reference sequence). Trimming removed 0 bases from V and 0 bases from J, with 14 bases in between. The CDR3 spells CASSLAGASLATNEKLFF. Written as DNA, the CDR3 is TGTGCCAGCAGCTTAGCCGGGGCGTCCCTCGCAACTAATGAAAAACTGTTTTTT. The full variable domain, its missing parts supplied by reference TRBV7-9 and TRBJ1-4, is DTGVSQNPRHKITKRGQNVTFRCDPISEHNRLYWYRQTLGQGPEFLTYFQNEAQLEKSRLLSDRFSAERPKGSFSTLEIQRTEQGDSAMYLCASSLAGASLATNEKLFFGSGTQLSVL.

The rearrangement uses TRBV2 and TRBJ1-4; no firm D call. Trimming stripped 2 bases from V and 4 bases from J, with 11 bases between. This CDR3 has 15 residues. Germline V gene data show CDR1 as SNHLY and CDR2 as FYNNEI. CDR3 residues: CASSETRANNEKLFF. DNA for the CDR3: TGTGCCAGCAGTGAAACCCGGGCCAATAATGAAAAACTGTTTTTT.

This clonotype was recorded a few times. The V and J genes are TRBV2 and TRBJ2-3, with 9 bases matching TRBD2. The germline gives CDR1 SNHLY, CDR2 FYNNEI. With 4 bases clipped from V and 6 bases from J, the junction kept 5 bases outside the gene matches. This CDR3 contains 14 residues. CDR3 residues: CASSGGAGGDTQYF. Written as DNA, the CDR3 is TGTGCCAGCAGTGGAGGCGCGGGAGGGGATACGCAGTATTTT.

V gene TRBV28 combines with J gene TRBJ2-3, with TRBD1 matching 10 bases. The CDR3 has 16 amino acids. V shed 4 bases and J 4 bases; nucleotides not matched to a gene: 8. Germline loops: CDR1 MDHEN, CDR2 SYDVKM. Here the CDR3 DNA reads TGTGCCAGCAGTTCGGCCGGGACAGGGGCCCCAGATACGCAGTATTTT. It codes for CASSSAGTGAPDTQYF.

This clonotype was detected many times. The chain joins TRBV28 to TRBJ2-1; 8 bases are shared with TRBD2. Germline V gives CDR1 MDHEN, CDR2 SYDVKM. There are 16 residues in the CDR3. The V segment lost 2 bases and the J segment 9 bases; nucleotides outside the gene matches: 12. The CDR3 here is CASSLPAGEGWSEQFF. CDR3 DNA sequence: TGTGCCAGCAGTTTACCAGCGGGAGAGGGGTGGAGTGAGCAGTTCTTC.

This clonotype was counted only a few times. The genes are TRBV6-2 or TRBV6-3 and TRBJ1-3; D is unresolved. CDR1 and CDR2 (germline): MNHEY, SVGEGT. The CDR3 sequence is 16 residues long. V lost 2 bases and J 0 bases, leaving 11 bases between the germline ends. The CDR3 nucleotides are TGTGCCAGCAGTTACGGGCGGTGGAGCTCTGGAAACACCATATATTTT. This codes for CASSYGRWSSGNTIYF.

This clonotype was seen a few times. This chain connects TRBV6-2 or TRBV6-3 to TRBJ2-1; 11 bases fit TRBD1. CDR3 length: 15 amino acids. Germline CDR1 reads MNHEY; CDR2 reads SVGEGT. J lost 8 bases, V lost 6 bases, and 9 bases had no gene match. As DNA, the CDR3 is TGTGCCAGCAGGCCCTCGGGACAGGGGGGCGATGAGCAGTTCTTC. As protein: CASRPSGQGGDEQFF.

This chain uses TRBV5-6 with TRBJ1-5, with D possibly matching TRBD1 (6 bases). Germline assignment: CDR1 SGHDT and CDR2 YYEEEE. The CDR3 runs 15 residues. V gave up 3 bases and J gave up 0 bases, with 10 bases separating them. The CDR3 loop is CASSWGAYSNQPQHF. In DNA, the CDR3 is TGTGCCAGCAGCTGGGGGGCTTATAGCAATCAGCCCCAGCATTTT.

This clonotype was counted ten times or more. The chain employs TRBV20-1 and TRBJ2-5; D is possibly TRBD1 (6 bases). From germline, CDR1 is DFQATT and CDR2 SNEGSKA (reference sequence). Trimming took off 8 bases at V and 5 bases at J, with 30 bases between the two ends. There are 17 residues in the CDR3. The CDR3 nucleotides read TGCAGTCCGAAGGGGGTCCTACGAGGACAGAGGATGGAGACCCAGTACTTC. Translating gives CSPKGVLRGQRMETQYF.

This clonotype occurred a few times. V usage is TRBV4-1 and J usage is TRBJ1-5, with 8 bases fitting TRBD1. CDR1 and CDR2 from the germline V gene are MGHRA and YSYEKL. V was clipped by 0 bases and J by 0 bases; unmatched bases: 13. This CDR3 is 20 amino acids long. CDR3 protein: CASSQDTGTDRAYSNQPQHF. The DNA of the CDR3 is TGCGCCAGCAGCCAAGACACTGGGACGGACAGGGCATATAGCAATCAGCCCCAGCATTTT.

This clonotype appeared a few times. The CDR3 sequence: CASTSTRNSNQPQHF. As DNA, the CDR3 is TGTGCCAGCACCAGTACCAGAAATTCCAATCAGCCCCAGCATTTT. The rearrangement joins TRBV28 to TRBJ1-5; D is ambiguous. V was cut by 7 bases and J by 3 bases, with 16 bases left in between. Per germline, CDR1 MDHEN and CDR2 SYDVKM. CDR3 length: 15 amino acids.

The chain employs TRBV20-1 and TRBJ2-5; D remains ambiguous. Trimming stripped 1 base from V and 7 bases from J, with 10 bases between. Germline values: CDR1 DFQATT, CDR2 SNEGSKA (reference sequence). This CDR3 contains 12 residues. CDR3 region: CSARVEVGTQYF. Written as DNA, the CDR3 is TGCAGTGCTAGAGTCGAGGTGGGGACCCAGTACTTC.

The rearrangement uses TRBV27 and TRBJ2-7; the D gene is possibly TRBD2 (7 bases). CDR1 is MNHEY and CDR2 is SMNVEV in the germline V gene (reference sequence). The CDR3 runs to 15 residues. The germline V and J ends were trimmed by 2 bases and 2 bases, with 13 bases remaining between them. DNA for the CDR3: TGTGCCAGCAGTTTAAGGGGGACTAAGCCCTACGAGCAGTACTTC. Translating it yields CASSLRGTKPYEQYF.